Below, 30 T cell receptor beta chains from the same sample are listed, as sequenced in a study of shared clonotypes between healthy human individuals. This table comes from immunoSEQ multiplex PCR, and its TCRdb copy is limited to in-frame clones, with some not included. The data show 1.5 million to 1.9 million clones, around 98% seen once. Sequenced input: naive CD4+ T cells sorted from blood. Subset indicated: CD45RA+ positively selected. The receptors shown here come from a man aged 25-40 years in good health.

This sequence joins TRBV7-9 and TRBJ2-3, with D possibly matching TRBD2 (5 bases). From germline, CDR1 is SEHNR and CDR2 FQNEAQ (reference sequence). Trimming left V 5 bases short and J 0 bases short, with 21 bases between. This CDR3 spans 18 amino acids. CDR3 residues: CASSRTVLRVLSTDTQYF. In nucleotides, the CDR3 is TGTGCCAGCAGCCGGACTGTCCTACGGGTCCTCAGCACAGATACGCAGTATTTT.

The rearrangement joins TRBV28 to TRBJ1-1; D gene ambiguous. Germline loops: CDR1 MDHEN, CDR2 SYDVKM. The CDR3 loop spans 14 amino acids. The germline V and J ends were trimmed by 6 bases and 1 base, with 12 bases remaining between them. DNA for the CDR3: TGTGCCAGCAGCCCCCAGCGTAAGAACACTGAAGCTTTCTTT. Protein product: CASSPQRKNTEAFF.

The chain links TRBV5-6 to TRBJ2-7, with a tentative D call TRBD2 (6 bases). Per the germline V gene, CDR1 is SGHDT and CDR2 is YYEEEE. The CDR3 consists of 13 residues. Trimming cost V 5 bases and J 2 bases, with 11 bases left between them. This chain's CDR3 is CASRRGLTYEQYF. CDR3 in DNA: TGTGCCAGCAGGAGGGGACTCACCTACGAGCAGTACTTC. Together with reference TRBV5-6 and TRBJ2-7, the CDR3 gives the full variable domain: DAGVTQSPTHLIKTRGQQVTLRCSPKSGHDTVSWYQQALGQGPQFIFQYYEEEERQRGNFPDRFSGHQFPNYSSELNVNALLLGDSALYLCASRRGLTYEQYFGPGTRLTVT.

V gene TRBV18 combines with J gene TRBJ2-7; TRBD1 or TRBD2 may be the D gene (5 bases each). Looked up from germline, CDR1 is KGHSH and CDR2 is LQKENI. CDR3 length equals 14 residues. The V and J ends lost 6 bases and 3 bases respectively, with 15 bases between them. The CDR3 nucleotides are TGTGCCAGCTCGATCCGGGACCAAGACTACGAGCAGTACTTC. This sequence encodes CASSIRDQDYEQYF.

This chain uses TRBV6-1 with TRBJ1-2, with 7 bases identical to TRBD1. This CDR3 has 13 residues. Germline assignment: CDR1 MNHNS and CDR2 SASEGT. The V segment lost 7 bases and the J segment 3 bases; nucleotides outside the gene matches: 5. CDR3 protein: CASIETGDYGYTF. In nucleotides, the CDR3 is TGTGCCAGCATCGAAACAGGGGACTATGGCTACACCTTC.

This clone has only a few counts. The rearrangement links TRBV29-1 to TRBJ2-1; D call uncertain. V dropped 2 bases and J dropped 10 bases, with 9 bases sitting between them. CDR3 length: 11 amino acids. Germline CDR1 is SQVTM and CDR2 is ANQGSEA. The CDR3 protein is CSVEQFSEQFF. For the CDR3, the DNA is TGCAGCGTTGAACAGTTCAGCGAGCAGTTCTTC.

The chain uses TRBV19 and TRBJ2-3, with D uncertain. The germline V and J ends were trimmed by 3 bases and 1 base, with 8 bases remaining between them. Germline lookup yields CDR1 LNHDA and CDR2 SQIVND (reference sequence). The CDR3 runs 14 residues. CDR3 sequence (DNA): TGTGCCAGTAGTATCGACCTTCGCACAGATACGCAGTATTTT. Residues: CASSIDLRTDTQYF.

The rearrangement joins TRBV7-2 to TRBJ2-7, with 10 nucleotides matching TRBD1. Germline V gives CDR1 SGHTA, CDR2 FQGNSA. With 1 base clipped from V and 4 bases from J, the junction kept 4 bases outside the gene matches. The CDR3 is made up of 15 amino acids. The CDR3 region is CASSLEGTGVYEQYF. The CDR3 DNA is TGTGCCAGCAGCTTAGAAGGGACAGGGGTTTACGAGCAGTACTTC.

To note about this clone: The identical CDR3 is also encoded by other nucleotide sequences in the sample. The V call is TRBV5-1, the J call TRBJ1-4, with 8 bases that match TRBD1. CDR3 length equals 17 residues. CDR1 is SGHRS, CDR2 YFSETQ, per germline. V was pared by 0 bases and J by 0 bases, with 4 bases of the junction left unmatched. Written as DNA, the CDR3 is TGCGCCAGCAGCTTGGGACAGGGGACTGCAACTAATGAAAAACTGTTTTTT. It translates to CASSLGQGTATNEKLFF.

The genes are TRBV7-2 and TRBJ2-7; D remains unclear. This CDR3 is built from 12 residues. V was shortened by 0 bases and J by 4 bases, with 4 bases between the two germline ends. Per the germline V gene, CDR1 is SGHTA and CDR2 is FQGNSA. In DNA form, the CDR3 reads TGTGCCAGCAGCTTAGCAGTTTACGAGCAGTACTTC. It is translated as CASSLAVYEQYF.

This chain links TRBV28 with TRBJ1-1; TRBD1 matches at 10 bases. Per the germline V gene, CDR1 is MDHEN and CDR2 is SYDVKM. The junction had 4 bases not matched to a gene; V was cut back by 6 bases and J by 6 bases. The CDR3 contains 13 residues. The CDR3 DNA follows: TGTGCCAGCAGGCGGGACAGGGGATCTGAAGCTTTCTTT. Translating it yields CASRRDRGSEAFF.

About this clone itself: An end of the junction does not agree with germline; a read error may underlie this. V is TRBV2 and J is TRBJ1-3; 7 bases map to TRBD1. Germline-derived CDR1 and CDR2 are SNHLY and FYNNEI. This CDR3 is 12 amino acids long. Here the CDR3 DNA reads TGTGCCAGTGAAGTGACAGGGTCACCTCCGAACTTT. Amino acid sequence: CASEVTGSPPNF.

The CDR3 reads CAILELAGISSYNEQFF. The DNA for the CDR3 is TGTGCCATCCTGGAACTAGCGGGGATTAGCTCCTACAATGAGCAGTTCTTC. This rearrangement joins TRBV2 to TRBJ2-1, with 10 bases lining up with TRBD2. The CDR3 is made up of 17 amino acids. Trimming took 10 bases from V and 0 from J; bases not matched to a gene: 12. CDR1 and CDR2 (germline): SNHLY, FYNNEI. Full variable domain (outside the CDR3, taken from reference TRBV2 and TRBJ2-1): EPEVTQTPSHQVTQMGQEVILRCVPISNHLYFYWYRQILGQKVEFLVSFYNNEISEKSEIFDDQFSVERPDGSNFTLKIRSTKLEDSAMYFCAILELAGISSYNEQFFGPGTRLTVL.

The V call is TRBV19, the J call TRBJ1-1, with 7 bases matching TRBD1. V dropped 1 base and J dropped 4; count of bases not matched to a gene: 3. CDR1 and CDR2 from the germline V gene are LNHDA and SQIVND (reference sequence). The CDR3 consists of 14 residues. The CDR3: CASSIATGSTEAFF. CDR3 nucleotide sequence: TGTGCCAGTAGTATAGCGACAGGGAGCACTGAAGCTTTCTTT. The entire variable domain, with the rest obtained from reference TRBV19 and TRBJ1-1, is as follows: DGGITQSPKYLFRKEGQNVTLSCEQNLNHDAMYWYRQDPGQGLRLIYYSQIVNDFQKGDIAEGYSVSREKKESFPLTVTSAQKNPTAFYLCASSIATGSTEAFFGQGTRLTVV.

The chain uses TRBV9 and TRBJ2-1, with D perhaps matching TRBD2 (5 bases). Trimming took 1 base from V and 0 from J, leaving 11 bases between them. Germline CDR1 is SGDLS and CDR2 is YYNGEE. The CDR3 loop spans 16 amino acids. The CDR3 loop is CASSVSPGNSYNEQFF. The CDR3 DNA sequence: TGTGCCAGCAGCGTATCACCGGGGAACTCCTACAATGAGCAGTTCTTC. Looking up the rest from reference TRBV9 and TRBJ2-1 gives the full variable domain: DSGVTQTPKHLITATGQRVTLRCSPRSGDLSVYWYQQSLDQGLQFLIQYYNGEERAKGNILERFSAQQFPDLHSELNLSSLELGDSALYFCASSVSPGNSYNEQFFGPGTRLTVL.

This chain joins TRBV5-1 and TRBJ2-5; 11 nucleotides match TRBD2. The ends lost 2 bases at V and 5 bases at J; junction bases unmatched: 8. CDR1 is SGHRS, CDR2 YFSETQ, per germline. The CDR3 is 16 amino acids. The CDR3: CASSLTTSGRGETQYF. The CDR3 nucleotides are TGCGCCAGCAGCTTAACTACTAGCGGGAGAGGTGAGACCCAGTACTTC. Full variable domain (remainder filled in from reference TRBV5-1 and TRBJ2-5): KAGVTQTPRYLIKTRGQQVTLSCSPISGHRSVSWYQQTPGQGLQFLFEYFSETQRNKGNFPGRFSGRQFSNSRSEMNVSTLELGDSALYLCASSLTTSGRGETQYFGPGTRLLVL.

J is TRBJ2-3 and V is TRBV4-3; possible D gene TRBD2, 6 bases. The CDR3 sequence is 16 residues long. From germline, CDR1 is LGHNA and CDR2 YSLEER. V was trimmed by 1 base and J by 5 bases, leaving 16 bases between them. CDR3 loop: CASSQGAGPGKDTQYF. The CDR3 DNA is TGCGCCAGCAGCCAAGGGGCGGGACCGGGGAAAGATACGCAGTATTTT.

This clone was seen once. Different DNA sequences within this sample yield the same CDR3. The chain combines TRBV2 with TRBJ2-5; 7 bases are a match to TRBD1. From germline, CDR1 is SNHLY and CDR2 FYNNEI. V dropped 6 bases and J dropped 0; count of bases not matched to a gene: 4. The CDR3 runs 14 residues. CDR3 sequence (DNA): TGTGCCAGCAGCCTGGGACAGTACCAAGAGACCCAGTACTTC. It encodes CASSLGQYQETQYF.

The CDR3 spells CASSVRAEVSAYEQYF. CDR3 coding DNA: TGTGCCAGCAGCGTGAGGGCGGAAGTTTCGGCGTACGAGCAGTACTTC. This chain joins TRBV9 and TRBJ2-7; tentatively, D is TRBD2 (5 bases). Per the germline V gene, CDR1 is SGDLS and CDR2 is YYNGEE. The CDR3 consists of 16 residues. Between the trimmed V and J ends, which lost 2 bases and 4 bases, there was a span of 19 bases.

The CDR3 region is CASSITSYHEQYF. CDR3 bases: TGTGCCAGTAGTATCACCAGCTACCACGAGCAGTACTTC. The chain employs TRBV19 and TRBJ2-7; D is uncertain. The CDR3 contains 13 residues. Germline values: CDR1 LNHDA, CDR2 SQIVND (reference sequence). Trimming took off 3 bases at V and 5 bases at J, with 11 bases between the two ends.

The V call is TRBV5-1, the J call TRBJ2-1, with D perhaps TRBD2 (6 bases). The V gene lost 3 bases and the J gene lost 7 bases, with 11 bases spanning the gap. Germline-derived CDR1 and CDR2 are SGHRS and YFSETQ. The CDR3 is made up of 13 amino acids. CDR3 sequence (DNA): TGCGCCAGCAGCTGGGGGGACTTAAATGAGCAGTTCTTC. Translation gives CASSWGDLNEQFF.

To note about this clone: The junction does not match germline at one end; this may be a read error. The CDR3 coding sequence is TGCGCCAGCAGCCAAGAGTCCACAGTAAGAATAAGCTTC. Translating gives CASSQESTVRISF. The V gene is TRBV4-1, the J gene TRBJ2-7; D remains unclear. Per germline, CDR1 MGHRA and CDR2 YSYEKL. The CDR3 is 13 amino acids.

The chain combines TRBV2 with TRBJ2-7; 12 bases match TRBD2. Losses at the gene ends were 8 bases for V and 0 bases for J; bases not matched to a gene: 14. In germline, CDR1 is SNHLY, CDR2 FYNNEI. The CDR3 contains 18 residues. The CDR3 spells CASQPQTSGRSGSYEQYF. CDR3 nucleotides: TGTGCCAGCCAACCCCAAACTAGCGGGAGGTCAGGCTCCTACGAGCAGTACTTC.

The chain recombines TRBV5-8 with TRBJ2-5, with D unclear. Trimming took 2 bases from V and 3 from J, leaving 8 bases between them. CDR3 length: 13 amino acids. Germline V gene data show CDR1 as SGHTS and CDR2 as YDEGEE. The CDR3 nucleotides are TGTGCCAGCAGCTTAGCTGGGAAAGAGACCCAGTACTTC. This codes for CASSLAGKETQYF.

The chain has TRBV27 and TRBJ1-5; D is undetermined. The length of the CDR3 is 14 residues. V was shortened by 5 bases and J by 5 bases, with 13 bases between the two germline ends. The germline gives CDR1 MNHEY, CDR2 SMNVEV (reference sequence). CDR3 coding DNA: TGTGCCAGCAGTCGGGGTCGGGAGGATCAGCCCCAGCATTTT. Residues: CASSRGREDQPQHF.

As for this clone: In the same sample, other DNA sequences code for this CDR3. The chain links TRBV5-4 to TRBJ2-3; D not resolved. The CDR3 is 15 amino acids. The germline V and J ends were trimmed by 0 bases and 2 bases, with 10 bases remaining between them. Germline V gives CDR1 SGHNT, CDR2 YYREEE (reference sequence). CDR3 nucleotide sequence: TGTGCCAGCAGCTTGGACGGCGGAAACACAGATACGCAGTATTTT. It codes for CASSLDGGNTDTQYF.

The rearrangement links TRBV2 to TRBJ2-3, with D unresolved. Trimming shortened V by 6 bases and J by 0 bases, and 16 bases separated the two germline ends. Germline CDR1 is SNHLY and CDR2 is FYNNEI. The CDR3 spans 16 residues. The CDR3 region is CASRFLRMTSTDTQYF. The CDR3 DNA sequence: TGTGCCAGCAGGTTTCTGCGGATGACTAGCACAGATACGCAGTATTTT.

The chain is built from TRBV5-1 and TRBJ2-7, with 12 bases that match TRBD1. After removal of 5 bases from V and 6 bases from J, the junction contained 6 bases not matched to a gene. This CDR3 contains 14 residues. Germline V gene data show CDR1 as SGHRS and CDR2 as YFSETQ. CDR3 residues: CASSPGTGGPEQYF. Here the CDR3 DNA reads TGCGCCAGCAGTCCCGGGACAGGGGGCCCCGAGCAGTACTTC.

The chain's CDR3 is CASSQSRRGLQFF. The DNA of the CDR3 is TGTGCCAGCAGCCAATCTAGGAGGGGATTGCAGTTCTTC. The V and J genes are TRBV14 and TRBJ2-1; D might be TRBD2 (6 bases). CDR1 and CDR2 from the germline V gene are SGHDN and FVKESK. Trimming removed 2 bases at V and 12 bases at J, with 14 bases between. This CDR3 is built from 13 residues.

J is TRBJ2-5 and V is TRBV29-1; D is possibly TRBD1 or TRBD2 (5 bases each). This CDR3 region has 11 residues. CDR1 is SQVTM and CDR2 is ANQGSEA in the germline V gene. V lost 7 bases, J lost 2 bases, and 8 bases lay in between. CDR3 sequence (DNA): TGCAGCGCCAGGGAGCAAGAGACCCAGTACTTC. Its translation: CSAREQETQYF.